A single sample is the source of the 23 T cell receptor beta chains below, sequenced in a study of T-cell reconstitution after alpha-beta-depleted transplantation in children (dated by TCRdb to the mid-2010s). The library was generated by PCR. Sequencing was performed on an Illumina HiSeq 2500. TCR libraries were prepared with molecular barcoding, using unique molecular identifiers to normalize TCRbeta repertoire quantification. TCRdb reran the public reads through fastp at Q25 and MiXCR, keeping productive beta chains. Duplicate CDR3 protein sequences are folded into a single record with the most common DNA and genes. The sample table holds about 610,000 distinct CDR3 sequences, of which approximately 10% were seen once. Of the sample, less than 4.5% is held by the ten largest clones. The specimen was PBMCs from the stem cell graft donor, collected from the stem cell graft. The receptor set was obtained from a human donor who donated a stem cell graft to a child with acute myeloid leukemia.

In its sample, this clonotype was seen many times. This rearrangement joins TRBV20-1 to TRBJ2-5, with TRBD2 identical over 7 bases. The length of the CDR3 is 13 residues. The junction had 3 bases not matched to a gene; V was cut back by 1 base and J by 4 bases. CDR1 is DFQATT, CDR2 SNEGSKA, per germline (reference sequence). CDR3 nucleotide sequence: TGCAGTGCTAGAGGACTAGCTGGAGAGACCCAGTACTTC. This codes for CSARGLAGETQYF.

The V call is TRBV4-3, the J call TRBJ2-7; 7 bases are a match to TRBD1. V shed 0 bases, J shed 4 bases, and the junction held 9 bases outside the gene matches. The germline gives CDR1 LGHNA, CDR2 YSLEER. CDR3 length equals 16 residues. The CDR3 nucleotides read TGCGCCAGCAGCCAAGAGTATCCAGGGGGTGAATACGAGCAGTACTTC. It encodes CASSQEYPGGEYEQYF.

The CDR3 nucleotides are TGTGCCAGCAGCCTTCCGGGGGCCAGTACTGAAGCTTTCTTT. This codes for CASSLPGASTEAFF. V usage is TRBV12-3 or TRBV12-4 and J usage is TRBJ1-1, with D maybe TRBD1 (6 bases). The V end was cut by 6 bases, the J end by 5 bases, with 16 bases between. This CDR3 has 14 residues.

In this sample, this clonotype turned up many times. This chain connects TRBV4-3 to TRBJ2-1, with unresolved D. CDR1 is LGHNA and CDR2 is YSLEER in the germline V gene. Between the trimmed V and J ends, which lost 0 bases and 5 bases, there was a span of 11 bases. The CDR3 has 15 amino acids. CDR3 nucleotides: TGCGCCAGCAGCCAAGATCCGGGCTACCACAATGAGCAGTTCTTC. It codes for CASSQDPGYHNEQFF.

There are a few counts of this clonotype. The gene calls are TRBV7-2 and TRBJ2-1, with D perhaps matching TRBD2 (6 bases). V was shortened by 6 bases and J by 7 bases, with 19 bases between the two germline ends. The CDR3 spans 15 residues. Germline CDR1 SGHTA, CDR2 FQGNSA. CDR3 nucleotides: TGTGCCAGCAGTAGTAAATCAGTAGGAGGGAATGAGCAGTTCTTC. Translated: CASSSKSVGGNEQFF.

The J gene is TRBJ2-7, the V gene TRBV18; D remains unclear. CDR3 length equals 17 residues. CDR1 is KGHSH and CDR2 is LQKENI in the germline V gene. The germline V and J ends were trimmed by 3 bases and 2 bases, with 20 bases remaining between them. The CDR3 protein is CASSPDHTRSATYEQYF. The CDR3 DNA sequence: TGTGCCAGCTCACCGGACCACACCCGTAGTGCCACCTACGAGCAGTACTTC.

CDR3 nucleotides: TGTGCCAGCAGCTTTACGGGACAGGGTCACAATGAGCAGTTCTTC. Translated, it gives CASSFTGQGHNEQFF. The V call is TRBV5-6, the J call TRBJ2-1; 9 positions agree with TRBD1. V was clipped by 2 bases and J by 5 bases; unmatched bases: 5. Germline values: CDR1 SGHDT, CDR2 YYEEEE. CDR3 length: 15 residues.

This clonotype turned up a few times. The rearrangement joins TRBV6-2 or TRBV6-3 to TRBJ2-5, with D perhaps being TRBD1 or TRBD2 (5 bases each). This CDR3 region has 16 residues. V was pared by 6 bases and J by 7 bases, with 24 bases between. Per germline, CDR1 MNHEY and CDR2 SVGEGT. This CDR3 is CASSFTSEAVGGTQYF. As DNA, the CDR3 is TGTGCCAGCAGCTTTACGAGCGAAGCAGTTGGGGGGACCCAGTACTTC.

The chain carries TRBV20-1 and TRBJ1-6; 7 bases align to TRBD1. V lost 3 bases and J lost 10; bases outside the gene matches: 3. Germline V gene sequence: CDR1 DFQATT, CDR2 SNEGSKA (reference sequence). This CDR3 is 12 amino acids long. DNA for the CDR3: TGCAGTGCTAGCCGACAGGGCTCACCCCTCCACTTT. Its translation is CSASRQGSPLHF.

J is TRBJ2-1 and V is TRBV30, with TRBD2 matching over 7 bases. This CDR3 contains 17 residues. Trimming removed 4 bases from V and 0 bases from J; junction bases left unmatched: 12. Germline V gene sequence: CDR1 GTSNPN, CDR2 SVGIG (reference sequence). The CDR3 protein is CAWTGGTKSSSYNEQFF. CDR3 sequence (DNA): TGTGCCTGGACGGGGGGTACTAAGTCGAGCTCCTACAATGAGCAGTTCTTC.

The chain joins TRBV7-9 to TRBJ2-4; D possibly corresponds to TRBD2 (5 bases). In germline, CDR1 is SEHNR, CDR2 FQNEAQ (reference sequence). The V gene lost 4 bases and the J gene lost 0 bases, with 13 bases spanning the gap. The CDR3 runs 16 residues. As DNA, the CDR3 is TGTGCCAGCAGCTACCAGCTCGGACTAGCCAAAAACATTCAGTACTTC. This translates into CASSYQLGLAKNIQYF.

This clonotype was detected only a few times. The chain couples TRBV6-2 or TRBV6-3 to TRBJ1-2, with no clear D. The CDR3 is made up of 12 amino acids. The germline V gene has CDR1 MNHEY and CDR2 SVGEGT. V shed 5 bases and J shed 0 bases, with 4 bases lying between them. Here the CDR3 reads CASSQTNYGYTF. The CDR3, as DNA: TGTGCCAGCAGTCAAACTAACTATGGCTACACCTTC.

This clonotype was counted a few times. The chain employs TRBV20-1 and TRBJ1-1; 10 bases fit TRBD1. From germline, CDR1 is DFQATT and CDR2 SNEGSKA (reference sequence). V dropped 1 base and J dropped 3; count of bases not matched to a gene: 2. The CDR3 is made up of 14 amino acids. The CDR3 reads CSARATGGHTEAFF. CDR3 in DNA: TGCAGTGCTAGAGCGACAGGGGGCCACACTGAAGCTTTCTTT.

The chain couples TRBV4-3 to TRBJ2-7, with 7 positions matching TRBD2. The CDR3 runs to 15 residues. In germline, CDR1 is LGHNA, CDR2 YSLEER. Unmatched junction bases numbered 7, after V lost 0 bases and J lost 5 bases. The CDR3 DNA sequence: TGCGCCAGCAGCCAAGATCAGGGCGGGAGTAACGAGCAGTACTTC. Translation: CASSQDQGGSNEQYF.

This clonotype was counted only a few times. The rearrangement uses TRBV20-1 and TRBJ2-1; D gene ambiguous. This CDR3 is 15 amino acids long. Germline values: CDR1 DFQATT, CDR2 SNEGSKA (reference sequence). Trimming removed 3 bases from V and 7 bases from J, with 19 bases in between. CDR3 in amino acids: CSASSDTPLGNEQFF. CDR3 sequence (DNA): TGCAGTGCTAGCTCCGATACACCTCTTGGGAATGAGCAGTTCTTC.

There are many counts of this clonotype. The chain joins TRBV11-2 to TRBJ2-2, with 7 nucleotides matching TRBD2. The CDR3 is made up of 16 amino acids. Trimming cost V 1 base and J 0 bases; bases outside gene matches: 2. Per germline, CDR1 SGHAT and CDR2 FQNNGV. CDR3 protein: CASSLGEGTNTGELFF. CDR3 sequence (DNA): TGTGCCAGCAGCTTAGGGGAGGGAACGAACACCGGGGAGCTGTTTTTT.

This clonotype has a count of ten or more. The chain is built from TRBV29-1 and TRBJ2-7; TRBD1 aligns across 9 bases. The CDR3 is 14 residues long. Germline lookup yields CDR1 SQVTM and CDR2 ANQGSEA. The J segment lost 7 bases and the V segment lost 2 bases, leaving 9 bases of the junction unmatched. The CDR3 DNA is TGCAGCGTTGAATCGGGACAGGGATCTTGGGAGCAGTACTTC. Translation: CSVESGQGSWEQYF.

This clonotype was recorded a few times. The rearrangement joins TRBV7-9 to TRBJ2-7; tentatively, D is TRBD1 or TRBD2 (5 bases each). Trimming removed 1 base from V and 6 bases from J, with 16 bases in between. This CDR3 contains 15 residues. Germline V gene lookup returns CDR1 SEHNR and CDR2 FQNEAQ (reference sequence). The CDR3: CASSLERGSQSEQYF. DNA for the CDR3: TGTGCCAGCAGCTTAGAGAGGGGTAGTCAAAGCGAGCAGTACTTC.

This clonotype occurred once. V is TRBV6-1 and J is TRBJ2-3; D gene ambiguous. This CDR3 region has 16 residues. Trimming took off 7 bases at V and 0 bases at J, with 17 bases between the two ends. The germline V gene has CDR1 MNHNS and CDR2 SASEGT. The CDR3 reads CASTPRASTSTDTQYF. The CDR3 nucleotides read TGTGCCAGCACCCCAAGGGCTTCTACTAGCACAGATACGCAGTATTTT.

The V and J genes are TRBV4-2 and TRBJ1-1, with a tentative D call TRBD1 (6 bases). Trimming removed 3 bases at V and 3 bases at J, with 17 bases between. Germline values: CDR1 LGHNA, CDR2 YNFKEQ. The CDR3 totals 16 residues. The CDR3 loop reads CASSQDTGLLDTEAFF. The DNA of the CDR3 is TGTGCCAGCAGCCAGGATACAGGGCTGTTGGACACTGAAGCTTTCTTT.

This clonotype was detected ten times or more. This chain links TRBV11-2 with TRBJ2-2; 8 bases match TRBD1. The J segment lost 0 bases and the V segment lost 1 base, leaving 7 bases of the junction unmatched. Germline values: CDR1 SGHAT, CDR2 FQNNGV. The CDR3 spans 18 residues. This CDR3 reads CASSLVGQGFSNTGELFF. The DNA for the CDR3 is TGTGCCAGCAGCTTAGTTGGACAGGGTTTTTCGAACACCGGGGAGCTGTTTTTT.

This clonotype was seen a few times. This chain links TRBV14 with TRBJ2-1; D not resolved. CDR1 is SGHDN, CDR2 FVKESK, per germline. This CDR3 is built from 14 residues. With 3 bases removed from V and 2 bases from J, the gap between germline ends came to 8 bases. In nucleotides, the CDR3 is TGTGCCAGCAGCCAGGTCGGGCCCTACAATGAGCAGTTCTTC. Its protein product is CASSQVGPYNEQFF.

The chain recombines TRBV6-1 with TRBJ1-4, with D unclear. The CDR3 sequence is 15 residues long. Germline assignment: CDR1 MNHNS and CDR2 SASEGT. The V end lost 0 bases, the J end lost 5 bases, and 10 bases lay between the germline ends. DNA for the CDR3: TGTGCCAGCAGTGAAGCCCAGGTCCTCAATGAAAAACTGTTTTTT. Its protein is CASSEAQVLNEKLFF.